These T cell receptor beta chains were read from a single sample in a study of siplizumab effects on memory and regulatory T cells. The method was immunoSEQ multiplex PCR; TCRdb's version includes in-frame clones alone and lacks a portion of them. The sample contains tens of thousands of clones, under 95% of which appear only once. Sequencing was performed on CD8+ T cells sorted from blood. The receptor set was obtained from a human donor in good health. Both conserved end residues are part of each CDR3. The D gene is left open where the match is weak. The size entry is marked missing in some rows and otherwise reads once, few, many or a size class.

once,NA,TRBV10-2,TRBJ2-5,CASSEGRYQETQYF,TGCGCCAGCAGTGAGGGCCGCTACCAAGAGACCCAGTACTTC
NA,TRBD1,TRBV14,TRBJ2-1,CASSQGPEGTGARSEQFF,TGTGCCAGCAGCCAAGGACCAGAAGGGACAGGGGCACGGAGTGAGCAGTTCTTC
NA,NA,TRBV27,TRBJ2-7,CASSLQGTLYEQYF,TGTGCCAGCAGTTTACAGGGAACACTCTACGAGCAGTACTTC
once,NA,TRBV15,TRBJ2-1,CATSSEIGYNEQFF,TGTGCCACCAGCAGTGAGATCGGCTACAATGAGCAGTTCTTC
NA,NA,TRBV5-4,TRBJ2-5,CASRIRGGNAETQYF,TGTGCCAGCAGAATCCGAGGGGGGAACGCAGAGACCCAGTACTTC
NA,NA,TRBV27,TRBJ2-7,CASSSGGIYEQYF,TGTGCCAGCAGTTCCGGTGGGATCTACGAGCAGTACTTC
NA,NA,TRBV7-9,TRBJ2-3,CASSSTRSGTDTQYF,TGTGCCAGCAGTTCGACTAGGTCTGGCACAGATACGCAGTATTTT
NA,NA,TRBV10-3,TRBJ2-7,CAISDSDLTYEQYF,TGTGCCATCAGTGATTCGGACTTAACCTACGAGCAGTACTTC
NA,TRBD2,TRBV27,TRBJ2-1,CASSLWREKGDEQFF,TGTGCCAGCAGTTTATGGCGGGAGAAGGGCGATGAGCAGTTCTTC
NA,NA,TRBV27,TRBJ2-7,CALPRRRYEQYF,TGCGCCTTACCCAGACGGCGGTACGAGCAGTACTTC
NA,TRBD1,TRBV30,TRBJ1-2,CAWSRDRVPYGYTF,TGTGCCTGGAGTAGGGACAGAGTACCCTATGGCTACACCTTC
NA,TRBD2,TRBV5-8,TRBJ2-1,CASSSPGLAGVGEQFF,TGTGCCAGCAGTTCTCCGGGACTAGCGGGAGTAGGGGAGCAGTTCTTC
NA,TRBD1,TRBV5-6,TRBJ2-1,CASSFGTGGFNEQFF,TGTGCCAGCAGCTTCGGGACAGGGGGTTTCAATGAGCAGTTCTTC
NA,NA,TRBV12-2,TRBJ1-1,CASRLGTGPFEAFF,TGTGCAAGTCGCTTAGGGACAGGTCCTTTTGAAGCTTTCTTT
once,TRBD1,TRBV29-1,TRBJ1-2,CSVDPGTGDVGYTF,TGCAGCGTTGATCCCGGGACAGGGGATGTCGGCTACACCTTC
NA,TRBD1,TRBV10-3,TRBJ1-2,CAISEDRGNYGYTF,TGTGCCATCAGTGAGGACAGGGGGAACTATGGCTACACCTTC
NA,NA,TRBV7-9,TRBJ2-6,CASSGGAAGANVLTF,TGTGCCAGCAGCGGGGGGGCGGCTGGGGCCAACGTCCTGACTTTC
NA,NA,TRBV6-6,TRBJ2-5,CARPEQWETQYF,TGTGCCAGGCCGGAACAATGGGAGACCCAGTACTTC
NA,NA,TRBV5-4,TRBJ2-1,CASSSDDRNEQFF,TGTGCCAGCAGCTCGGACGATAGAAATGAGCAGTTCTTC
once,TRBD1,TRBV27,TRBJ1-6,CASSDRGLSPLHF,TGTGCCAGCAGTGACAGGGGACTTTCACCCCTCCACTTT
NA,NA,TRBV10-2,TRBJ2-7,CASTDPLDLRRNEQYF,TGCGCCAGCACAGACCCTTTGGACCTCCGACGGAACGAGCAGTACTTC
NA,NA,TRBV19,TRBJ1-5,CASSTQGHSNQPQHF,TGTGCCAGTAGTACCCAGGGGCATAGCAATCAGCCCCAGCATTTT